This T cell receptor (beta chain) was identified in a study of Ad26.COV2.S vaccination and SARS-CoV-2 variants. Libraries were prepared by immunoSEQ multiplex PCR; TCRdb keeps only in-frame clonotypes and omits some of them. The repertoire has roughly 420,000 clones, around nine tenths of them found once; the top ten carry roughly 4%. The treatment is: around 19 received Ad26.COV2.S at low or high dose, single or two shots; roughly five received placebo; per-sample allocation not given. At day 63 after the first vaccine or placebo injection, samples were drawn. Germline trimming cut 6 bases from V and 0 bases from J; bases unmatched to any gene: 3. Per germline, CDR1 MNHNY and CDR2 SVGAGI (reference sequence). The CDR3 runs to 15 residues.

This sample comprised peripheral blood, obtained in a trial of Ad26.COV2.S vaccine versus placebo. The chain is built from TRBV6-6 and TRBJ1-3; 9 bases fit TRBD1. The clonotype originates from a person between 18 and 60 years old who received the Ad26.COV2.S COVID-19 vaccine or a placebo. CDR3 coding DNA: TGTGCCAGCAGGGGGACAGGGACCTCTGGAAACACCATATATTTT. Its protein is CASRGTGTSGNTIYF.